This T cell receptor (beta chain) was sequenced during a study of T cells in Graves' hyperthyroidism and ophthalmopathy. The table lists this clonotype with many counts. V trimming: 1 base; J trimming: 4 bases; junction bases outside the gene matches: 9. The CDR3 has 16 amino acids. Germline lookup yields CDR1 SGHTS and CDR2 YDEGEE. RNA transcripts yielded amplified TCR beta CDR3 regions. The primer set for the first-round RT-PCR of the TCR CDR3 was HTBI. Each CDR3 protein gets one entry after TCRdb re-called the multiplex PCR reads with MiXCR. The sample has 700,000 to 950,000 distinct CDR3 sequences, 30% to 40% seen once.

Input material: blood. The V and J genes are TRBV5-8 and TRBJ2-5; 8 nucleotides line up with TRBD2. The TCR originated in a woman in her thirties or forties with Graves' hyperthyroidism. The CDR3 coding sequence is TGTGCCAGCAGCTTGTCCGGCGGGAGGAGGCGAGAGACCCAGTACTTC. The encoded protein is CASSLSGGRRRETQYF.